This note documents a single TCR beta chain sequence. Trimming took 3 bases from V and 5 from J, leaving 13 bases between them. Germline loops: CDR1 SGHTA, CDR2 FQGNSA. The CDR3 covers 14 residues. The sample comes from a study of type 1 regulatory T cells. TCRdb called the reads again in MiXCR, with one record for every CDR3 protein. The sample lists approximately 90,000 distinct CDR3 sequences, around 30% occurring once. The chain joins TRBV7-2 to TRBJ1-2; D may be TRBD1 (5 bases). The sample consisted of CD4+ T cells, either the whole sample or a sorted fraction (not recorded which). The receptor was isolated from a human donor in good health. CDR3 loop: CTSSFEGLGYGYTF. The CDR3 DNA follows: TGTACCAGCAGCTTCGAGGGGCTGGGTTATGGCTACACCTTC.